Presented here are 3 T cell receptor beta chains from one specimen sequenced in a study of response to subunit inactivated influenza vaccine. TCRdb analysed the RT-PCR reads with MiXCR anew, one entry per CDR3 protein. Altogether 500,000 to 600,000 distinct CDR3 sequences are present, over 10% being singletons, with the ten largest covering over 10%. Sample: PBMCs from blood, taken roughly 48 days after vaccination. These receptor sequences come from a man aged 50 to 59 who received an inactivated influenza vaccine.

This clonotype is large within its sample. V usage is TRBV20-1 and J usage is TRBJ2-7; 11 nucleotides align to TRBD2. CDR1 DFQATT and CDR2 SNEGSKA come from the germline V gene (reference sequence). V lost 5 bases, J lost 3 bases, and 12 bases stayed unmatched. The CDR3 consists of 16 residues. The CDR3 loop is CSAANALAGAHYEQYF. CDR3 nucleotides: TGCAGTGCTGCCAACGCACTAGCGGGAGCCCACTACGAGCAGTACTTC.

This clonotype was observed many times. The CDR3 DNA reads as TGTGCCAGCAGTTTCAAGTTCGGGGAGCTGTTTTTT. It translates to CASSFKFGELFF. This chain joins TRBV12-3 or TRBV12-4 and TRBJ2-2; no definite D call. The CDR3 has 12 amino acids. With 3 bases removed from V and 7 bases from J, the gap between germline ends came to 6 bases.

This clonotype was seen at least ten times. The CDR3 nucleotides read TGTGCCAGCTCATTCGACCTGAACACTGAAGCTTTCTTT. Encoded protein: CASSFDLNTEAFF. The V and J genes are TRBV18 and TRBJ1-1; D unresolved. The V gene lost 5 bases and the J gene lost 0 bases, with 7 bases spanning the gap. Germline loops: CDR1 KGHSH, CDR2 LQKENI. This CDR3 spans 13 amino acids.